A single sample is the source of the 14 T cell receptor beta chains below, sequenced in a study of T-cell memory formation after mild COVID-19 (TCRdb year 2021). The library was generated by 5' RACE. Sequencing was performed on an Illumina NovaSeq 6000. The raw public data were reprocessed by TCRdb itself: fastp quality trimming at Q25, MiXCR clonotype calling, in-frame beta chains only. CDR3 protein duplicates are merged, each entry listing the most common genes and DNA. The table for this sample lists fewer than 400,000 distinct CDR3 sequences; approximately 15% of them were counted only once. The top ten clones comprise around a fifth of the sample. Sequencing was carried out using PBMCs or a T cell subset sorted from them (not recorded which). These receptors originate from a man aged 18 to 29 who had mild COVID-19 (a few samples of this study predate the infection). The sample titles of this study are shuffled in the database, so cell type and time point are left out; the donor was told from shared clones.

This clonotype was seen a few times. The chain combines TRBV11-2 with TRBJ2-7; D is possibly TRBD1 or TRBD2 (5 bases each). Germline loops: CDR1 SGHAT, CDR2 FQNNGV. V shed 3 bases and J shed 2 bases, with 11 bases lying between them. This CDR3 is 14 amino acids long. The CDR3 sequence: CASSFDSGPYEQYF. As DNA, the CDR3 is TGTGCCAGCAGCTTTGACAGCGGACCCTACGAGCAGTACTTC.

A few counts support this clonotype. CDR3 protein: CASSLRGPAYEQYV. In DNA, the CDR3 is TGTGCCAGCAGCTTACGGGGTCCAGCCTACGAGCAGTACGTC. The genes are TRBV11-3 and TRBJ2-7; possibly TRBD2 for D (5 bases). The CDR3 contains 14 residues. The germline gives CDR1 SGHNT, CDR2 YENEEA. The V gene lost 2 bases and the J gene lost 2 bases, with 10 bases spanning the gap.

This clonotype has just a few counts. The V and J genes are TRBV6-5 and TRBJ1-3; D is undetermined. Germline V gene data show CDR1 as MNHEY and CDR2 as SVGAGI. This CDR3 has 17 residues. Trimming stripped 0 bases from V and 0 bases from J, with 12 bases between. The CDR3 DNA follows: TGTGCCAGCAGTTACTCGATAACTTCCGACTCTGGAAACACCATATATTTT. This encodes CASSYSITSDSGNTIYF.

This chain links TRBV5-5 with TRBJ1-6; no firm D call. The CDR3 totals 15 residues. The germline gives CDR1 SGHKS, CDR2 YYEKEE (reference sequence). Trimming removed 4 bases at V and 5 bases at J, with 13 bases between. The DNA of the CDR3 is TGTGCCAGCAGCCCGATCGGGGAGGATAATTCACCCCTCCACTTT. It translates to CASSPIGEDNSPLHF.

This clonotype was observed many times. The chain has TRBV7-6 and TRBJ2-1; 10 positions match TRBD2. J gave up 3 bases and V 2 bases, and 10 bases lay outside the gene matches. Germline lookup yields CDR1 SGHVS and CDR2 FNYEAQ. The CDR3 contains 18 residues. The CDR3 DNA sequence: TGTGCCAGCAGCTTATCCAGCGGGGGGGCCAACGACTACAATGAGCAGTTCTTC. Residues: CASSLSSGGANDYNEQFF.

The chain couples TRBV5-1 to TRBJ2-7, with D possibly being TRBD1 (6 bases). Germline CDR1 reads SGHRS; CDR2 reads YFSETQ. The CDR3 extends over 13 amino acids. Trimming left V 5 bases short and J 1 base short, with 10 bases between. CDR3 protein: CASRDGQSYEQYF. The CDR3 nucleotides read TGCGCCAGCAGGGATGGACAGTCCTACGAGCAGTACTTC. Using reference TRBV5-1 and TRBJ2-7 for the parts outside the CDR3, the full variable domain is KAGVTQTPRYLIKTRGQQVTLSCSPISGHRSVSWYQQTPGQGLQFLFEYFSETQRNKGNFPGRFSGRQFSNSRSEMNVSTLELGDSALYLCASRDGQSYEQYFGPGTRLTVT.

Only a few counts were recorded for this clonotype. The V and J genes are TRBV2 and TRBJ2-2; 10 nucleotides agree with TRBD1. J was trimmed by 5 bases and V by 6 bases; bases with no gene match: 3. The CDR3 contains 14 residues. The germline V gene encodes CDR1 SNHLY and CDR2 FYNNEI. CDR3 loop: CASSGQGETGELFF. CDR3 DNA sequence: TGTGCCAGCAGCGGACAGGGGGAAACCGGGGAGCTGTTTTTT.

In this sample, this clonotype turned up a few times. The chain has TRBV7-6 and TRBJ2-7, with 9 bases fitting TRBD1. The CDR3 covers 15 residues. With V trimmed by 5 bases and J by 4 bases, 9 bases remained unmatched. Per the germline V gene, CDR1 is SGHVS and CDR2 is FNYEAQ. The chain's CDR3 is CASSAQEGQGYEQYF. CDR3 nucleotides: TGTGCCAGCAGCGCCCAGGAGGGACAGGGATACGAGCAGTACTTC.

The CDR3 loop is CASSYEGTGNYGYTF. The CDR3 DNA reads TGTGCCAGCAGTTACGAGGGGACAGGGAACTATGGCTACACCTTC. The chain employs TRBV6-5 and TRBJ1-2, with 9 nucleotides matching TRBD1. Germline CDR1 is MNHEY and CDR2 is SVGAGI. This CDR3 is 15 amino acids long. J lost 2 bases, V lost 2 bases, and 3 bases had no gene match.

Only a few counts were recorded for this clonotype. This chain uses TRBV12-3 or TRBV12-4 with TRBJ2-1; perhaps TRBD2 as D (5 bases). The length of the CDR3 is 15 residues. Trimming removed 7 bases from V and 1 base from J, with 14 bases in between. CDR3 nucleotide sequence: TGTGCCAGCACTCCTAGCCTGGGTTCCTACAATGAGCAGTTCTTC. Its protein product is CASTPSLGSYNEQFF.

This chain links TRBV10-3 with TRBJ1-2; D is possibly TRBD1 (5 bases). V gave up 0 bases and J gave up 4 bases, with 9 bases separating them. This CDR3 region has 14 residues. Germline V gene lookup returns CDR1 ENHRY and CDR2 SYGVKD. Here the CDR3 reads CAISESAGSYGYTF. The CDR3 DNA reads as TGTGCCATCAGTGAGTCCGCAGGGAGCTATGGCTACACCTTC.

This chain links TRBV5-4 with TRBJ2-1; maybe TRBD1 (6 bases). V shed 5 bases and J shed 8 bases, with 14 bases lying between them. The CDR3 has 13 residues. Germline CDR1 reads SGHNT; CDR2 reads YYREEE (reference sequence). CDR3 in amino acids: CASRAGTWDEQFF. In DNA, the CDR3 is TGTGCCAGCAGGGCCGGGACATGGGATGAGCAGTTCTTC.

The gene calls are TRBV2 and TRBJ2-2, with D uncertain. The germline V gene has CDR1 SNHLY and CDR2 FYNNEI. Trimming cost V 4 bases and J 3 bases, with 9 bases left between them. The CDR3 covers 14 residues. The CDR3 region has the DNA TGTGCCAGCAGTGTGTTGGTAGACACCGGGGAGCTGTTTTTT. It codes for CASSVLVDTGELFF.

The chain uses TRBV18 and TRBJ1-5; D unclear. The germline CDR1 and CDR2 sequences are KGHSH and LQKENI. The CDR3 sequence is 18 residues long. V was trimmed by 2 bases and J by 0 bases, leaving 17 bases between them. The CDR3 nucleotides read TGTGCCAGCTCACCATGGGCCAGATCCTACTATAGCAATCAGCCCCAGCATTTT. The encoded protein is CASSPWARSYYSNQPQHF. The whole variable domain, remainder taken from reference TRBV18 and TRBJ1-5, is NAGVMQNPRHLVRRRGQEARLRCSPMKGHSHVYWYRQLPEEGLKFMVYLQKENIIDESGMPKERFSAEFPKEGPSILRIQQVVRGDSAAYFCASSPWARSYYSNQPQHFGDGTRLSIL.